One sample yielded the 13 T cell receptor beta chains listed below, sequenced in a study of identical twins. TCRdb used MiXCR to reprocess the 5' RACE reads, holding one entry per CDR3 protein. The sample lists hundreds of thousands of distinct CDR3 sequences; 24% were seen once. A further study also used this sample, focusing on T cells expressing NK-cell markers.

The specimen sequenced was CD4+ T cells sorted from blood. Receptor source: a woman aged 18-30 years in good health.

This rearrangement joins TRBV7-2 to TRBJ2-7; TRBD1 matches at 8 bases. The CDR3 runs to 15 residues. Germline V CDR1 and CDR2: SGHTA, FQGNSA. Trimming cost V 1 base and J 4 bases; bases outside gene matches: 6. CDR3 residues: CASSLVGQGAYEQYF. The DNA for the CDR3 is TGTGCCAGCAGCTTAGTAGGGCAGGGGGCATACGAGCAGTACTTC. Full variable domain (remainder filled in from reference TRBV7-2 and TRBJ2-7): GAGVSQSPSNKVTEKGKDVELRCDPISGHTALYWYRQSLGQGLEFLIYFQGNSAPDKSGLPSDRFSAERTGGSVSTLTIQRTQQEDSAVYLCASSLVGQGAYEQYFGPGTRLTVT.

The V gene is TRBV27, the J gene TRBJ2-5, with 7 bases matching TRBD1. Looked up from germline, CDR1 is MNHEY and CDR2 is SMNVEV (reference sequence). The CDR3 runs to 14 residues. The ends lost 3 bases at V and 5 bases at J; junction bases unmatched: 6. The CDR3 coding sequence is TGTGCCAGCAGTTTTAGGGGGCTGATGGAGACCCAGTACTTC. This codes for CASSFRGLMETQYF.

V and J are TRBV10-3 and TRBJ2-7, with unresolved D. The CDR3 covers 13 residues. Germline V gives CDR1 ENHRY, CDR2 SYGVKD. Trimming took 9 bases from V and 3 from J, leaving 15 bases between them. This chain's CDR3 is CAIKFGPVYEQYF. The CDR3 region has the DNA TGTGCCATAAAGTTCGGTCCTGTCTACGAGCAGTACTTC.

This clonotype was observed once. This CDR3 is CASSLGGRIDEQYF. CDR3 nucleotides: TGCGCCAGCAGCTTGGGCGGGAGAATTGACGAGCAGTACTTC. The chain links TRBV5-1 to TRBJ2-7; 7 bases align to TRBD2. This CDR3 is built from 14 residues. Germline V gene lookup returns CDR1 SGHRS and CDR2 YFSETQ. V trimming: 0 bases; J trimming: 5 bases; junction bases outside the gene matches: 5.

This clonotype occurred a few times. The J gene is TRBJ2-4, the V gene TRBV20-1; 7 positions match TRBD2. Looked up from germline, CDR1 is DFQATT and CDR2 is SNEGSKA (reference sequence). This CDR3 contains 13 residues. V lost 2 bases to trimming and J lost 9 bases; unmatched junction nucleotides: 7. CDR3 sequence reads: CSARHSPGGIQYF. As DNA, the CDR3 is TGCAGTGCTAGACACTCTCCGGGGGGCATTCAGTACTTC.

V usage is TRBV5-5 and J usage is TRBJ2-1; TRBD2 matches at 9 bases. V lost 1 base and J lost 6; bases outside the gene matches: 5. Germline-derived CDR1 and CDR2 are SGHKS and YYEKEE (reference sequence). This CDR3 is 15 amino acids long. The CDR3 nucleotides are TGTGCCAGCAGCTTGTGGCGAGCGGGGGGCAATGAGCAGTTCTTC. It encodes CASSLWRAGGNEQFF.

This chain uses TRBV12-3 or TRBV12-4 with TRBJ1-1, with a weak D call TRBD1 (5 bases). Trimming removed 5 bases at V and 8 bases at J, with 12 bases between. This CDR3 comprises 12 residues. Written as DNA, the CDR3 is TGTGCCAGCAGTGCCGCCTACAGGGAAGCTTTCTTT. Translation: CASSAAYREAFF.

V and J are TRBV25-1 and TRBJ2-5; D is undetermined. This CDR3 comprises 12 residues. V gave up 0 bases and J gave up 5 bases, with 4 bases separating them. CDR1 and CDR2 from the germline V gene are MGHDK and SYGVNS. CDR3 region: CASSEYRETQYF. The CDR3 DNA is TGTGCCAGCAGTGAATACCGGGAGACCCAGTACTTC.

CDR3 in DNA: TGTGCCAGCAGTTTGTCAAGGGACCGCACTGAAGCTTTCTTT. Amino acids: CASSLSRDRTEAFF. V is TRBV12-3 or TRBV12-4 and J is TRBJ1-1; the D gene is possibly TRBD1 (5 bases). This CDR3 has 14 residues. The V and J ends lost 3 bases and 4 bases respectively, with 12 bases between them.

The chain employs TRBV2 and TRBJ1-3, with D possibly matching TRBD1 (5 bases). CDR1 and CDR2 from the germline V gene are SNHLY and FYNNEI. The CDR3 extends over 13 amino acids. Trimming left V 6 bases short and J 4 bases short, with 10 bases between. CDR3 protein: CASRSQGGNTIYF. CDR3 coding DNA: TGTGCCAGCAGGAGCCAGGGCGGAAACACCATATATTTT.

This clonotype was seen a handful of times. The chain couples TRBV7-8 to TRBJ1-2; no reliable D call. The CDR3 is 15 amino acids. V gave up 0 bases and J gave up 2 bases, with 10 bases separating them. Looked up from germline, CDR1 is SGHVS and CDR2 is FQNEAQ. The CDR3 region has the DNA TGTGCCAGCAGCTTAGCGTTAAACGCAAACTATGGCTACACCTTC. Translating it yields CASSLALNANYGYTF.

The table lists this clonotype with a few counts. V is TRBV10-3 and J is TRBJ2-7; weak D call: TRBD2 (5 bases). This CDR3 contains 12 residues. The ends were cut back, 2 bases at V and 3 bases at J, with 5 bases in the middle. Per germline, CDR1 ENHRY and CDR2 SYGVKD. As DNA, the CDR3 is TGTGCCATCAGTGAGCGGGGCTACGAGCAGTACTTC. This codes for CAISERGYEQYF.

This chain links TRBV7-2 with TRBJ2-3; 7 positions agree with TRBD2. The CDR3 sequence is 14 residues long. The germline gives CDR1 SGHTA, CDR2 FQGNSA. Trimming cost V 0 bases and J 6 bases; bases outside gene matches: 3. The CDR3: CASSLALATDTQYF. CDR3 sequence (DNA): TGTGCCAGCAGCTTAGCACTAGCGACCGATACGCAGTATTTT. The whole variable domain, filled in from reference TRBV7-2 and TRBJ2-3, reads GAGVSQSPSNKVTEKGKDVELRCDPISGHTALYWYRQSLGQGLEFLIYFQGNSAPDKSGLPSDRFSAERTGGSVSTLTIQRTQQEDSAVYLCASSLALATDTQYFGPGTRLTVL.